This T cell receptor beta chain was recorded in a study of T cell responses to AZD1222 COVID-19 vaccine. Here immunoSEQ multiplex PCR was the method, and the copy in TCRdb shows in-frame clones only, minus some. The sample holds about 150,000 clones, about 90% seen once. CDR3 size: 19 residues. Germline V gene data show CDR1 as SGHRS and CDR2 as YFSETQ. The V gene end was trimmed by 3 bases and the J gene end by 2 bases; junction bases not matched to a gene: 17. The study pooled second doses at about 4 or about 12 weeks. The input for sequencing was peripheral blood, taken 28 days after the second AZD1222 dose. The TCR was taken from an adult who received the AZD1222 COVID-19 vaccine. The chain couples TRBV5-1 to TRBJ2-1; 7 bases map to TRBD2. The CDR3 nucleotides are TGCGCCAGCAGCTGGGGAGGACTAGTAGCCTTGGTAACCTACAATGAGCAGTTCTTC. Translating gives CASSWGGLVALVTYNEQFF.